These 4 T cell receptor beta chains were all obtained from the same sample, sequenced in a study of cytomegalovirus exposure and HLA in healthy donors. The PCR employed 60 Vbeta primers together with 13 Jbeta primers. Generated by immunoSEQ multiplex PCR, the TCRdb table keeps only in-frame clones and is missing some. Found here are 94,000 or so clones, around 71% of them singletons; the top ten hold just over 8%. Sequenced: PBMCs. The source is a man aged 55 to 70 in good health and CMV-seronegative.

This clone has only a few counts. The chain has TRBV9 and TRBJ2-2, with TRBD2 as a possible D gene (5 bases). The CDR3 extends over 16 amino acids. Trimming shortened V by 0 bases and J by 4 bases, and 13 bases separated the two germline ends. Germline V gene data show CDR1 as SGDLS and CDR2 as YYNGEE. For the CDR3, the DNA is TGTGCCAGCAGCGTAGATATAGCGACGAGCACCGGGGAGCTGTTTTTT. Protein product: CASSVDIATSTGELFF. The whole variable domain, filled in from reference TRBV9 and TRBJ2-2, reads DSGVTQTPKHLITATGQRVTLRCSPRSGDLSVYWYQQSLDQGLQFLIQYYNGEERAKGNILERFSAQQFPDLHSELNLSSLELGDSALYFCASSVDIATSTGELFFGEGSRLTVL.

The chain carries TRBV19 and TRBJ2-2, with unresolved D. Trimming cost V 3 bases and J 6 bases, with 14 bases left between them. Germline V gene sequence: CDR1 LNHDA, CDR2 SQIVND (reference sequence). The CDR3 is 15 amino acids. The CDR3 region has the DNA TGTGCCAGTAGTATTAACCCTAGTATTCCCGGGGAGCTGTTTTTT. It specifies CASSINPSIPGELFF.

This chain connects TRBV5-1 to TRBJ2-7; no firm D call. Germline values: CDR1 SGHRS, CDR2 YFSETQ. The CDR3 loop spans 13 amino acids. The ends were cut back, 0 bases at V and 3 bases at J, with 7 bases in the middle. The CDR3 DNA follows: TGCGCCAGCAGCTTGGCCGACATCTACGAGCAGTACTTC. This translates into CASSLADIYEQYF.

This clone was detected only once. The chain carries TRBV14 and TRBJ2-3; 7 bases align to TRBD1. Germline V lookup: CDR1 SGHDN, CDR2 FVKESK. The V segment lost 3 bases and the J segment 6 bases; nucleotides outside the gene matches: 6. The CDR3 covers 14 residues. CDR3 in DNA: TGTGCCAGCAGCCAGAGACAGGGTCGGGATACGCAGTATTTT. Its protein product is CASSQRQGRDTQYF.